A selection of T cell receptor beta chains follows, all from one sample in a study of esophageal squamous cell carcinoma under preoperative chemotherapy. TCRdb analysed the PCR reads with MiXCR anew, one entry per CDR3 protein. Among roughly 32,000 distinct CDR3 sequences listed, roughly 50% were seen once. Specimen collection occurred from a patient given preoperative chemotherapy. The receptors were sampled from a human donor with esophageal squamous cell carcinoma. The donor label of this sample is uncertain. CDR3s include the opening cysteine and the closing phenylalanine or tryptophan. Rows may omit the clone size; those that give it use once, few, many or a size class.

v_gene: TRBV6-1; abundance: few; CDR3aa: CASSKLGFGNEQFF
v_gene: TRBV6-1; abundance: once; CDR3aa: CASREFGGSYTETQYF
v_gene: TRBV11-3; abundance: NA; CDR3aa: CARSLGGRAEDTQYF
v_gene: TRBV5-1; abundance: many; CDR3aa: CASSRTSGTETQYF
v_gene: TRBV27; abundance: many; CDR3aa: CASSPLTGFATDTQYF
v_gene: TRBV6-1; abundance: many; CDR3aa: CASRVSGRSSYEQYF
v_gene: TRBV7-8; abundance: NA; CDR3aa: CASSFGSTDTQYF
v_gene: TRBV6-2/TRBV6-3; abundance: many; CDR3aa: CASTDLRFSYNEQFF
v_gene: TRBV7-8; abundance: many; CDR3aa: CASSFLSSGSFNEQFF
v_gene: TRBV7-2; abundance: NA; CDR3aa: CASSYAGRGGRDQDTQYF
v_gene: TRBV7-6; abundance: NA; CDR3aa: CASRLMGGGAKDIQYF
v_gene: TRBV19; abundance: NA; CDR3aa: CASSHTSVDRAHEQYF
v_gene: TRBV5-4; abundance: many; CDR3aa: CASSKGLASTDTQYF
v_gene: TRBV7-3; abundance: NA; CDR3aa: CASSPSGSYNEQFF
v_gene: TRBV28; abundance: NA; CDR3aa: CASNNPASGRAGKNIQYF
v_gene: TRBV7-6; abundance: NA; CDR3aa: CASSVMAGGAKNIQYF
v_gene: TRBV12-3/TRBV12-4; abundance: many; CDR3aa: CASTLSGIYEQYF
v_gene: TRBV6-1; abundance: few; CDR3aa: CASRKREARAGRQDTGELFF
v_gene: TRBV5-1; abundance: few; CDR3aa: CASSLGRSQETQYF
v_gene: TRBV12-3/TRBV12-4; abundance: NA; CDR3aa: CASSLPQGYNEQFF
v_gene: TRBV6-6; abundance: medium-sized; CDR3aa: CASTHYNEQFF
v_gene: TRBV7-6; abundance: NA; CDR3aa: CATGLGGDDQETQYF
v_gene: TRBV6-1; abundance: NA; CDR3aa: CASSHGQASTDEQFF
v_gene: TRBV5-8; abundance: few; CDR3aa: CASSRGSNSGKETQSF
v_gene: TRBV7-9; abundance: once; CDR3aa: CAGSDRDTQYF
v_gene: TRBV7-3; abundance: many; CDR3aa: CASSNLGGTQYF
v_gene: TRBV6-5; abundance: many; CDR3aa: CASSSSRGRTYEQYF
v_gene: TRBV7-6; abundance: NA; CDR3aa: CASSLGAAIGGRAQNIQYF
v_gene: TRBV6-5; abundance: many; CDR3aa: CASSYSWTTHYEQYF
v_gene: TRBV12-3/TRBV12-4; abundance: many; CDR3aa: CASKGLASDTQYF
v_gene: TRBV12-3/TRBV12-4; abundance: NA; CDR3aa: CASSLTSGRGNVQTF
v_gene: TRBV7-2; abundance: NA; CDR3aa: CASAGQGGRGQDTQYF
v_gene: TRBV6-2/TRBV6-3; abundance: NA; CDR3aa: CASRDTGRGRVGEQFF
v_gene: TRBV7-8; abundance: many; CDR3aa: CASSLGPGKNYGYTF
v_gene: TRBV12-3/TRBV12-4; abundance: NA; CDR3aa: CASSLSGLASYNEQFF
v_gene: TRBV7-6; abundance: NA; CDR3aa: CASTLDSYTQYF
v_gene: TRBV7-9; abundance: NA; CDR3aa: CASSSGGQETQFF
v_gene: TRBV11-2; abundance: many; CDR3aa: CASSTRTGGETQYF
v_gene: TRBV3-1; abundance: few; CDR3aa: CASSRGGGPGGTGELFF
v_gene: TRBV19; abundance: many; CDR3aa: CASNSGGAAFF
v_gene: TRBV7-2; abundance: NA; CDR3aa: CATGLGGPDQNIQYF
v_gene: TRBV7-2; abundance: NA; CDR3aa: CASSFLATSSYEQYF
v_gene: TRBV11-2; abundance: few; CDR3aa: CASPSPGRSNTGELFF
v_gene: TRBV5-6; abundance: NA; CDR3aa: CASSFLLSSYNEQYF
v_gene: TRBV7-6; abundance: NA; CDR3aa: CASSLGGGTQTTWFF
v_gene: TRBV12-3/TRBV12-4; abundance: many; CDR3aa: CASRGRGKQYF
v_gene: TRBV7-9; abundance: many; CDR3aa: CASSPLGTGANVLTF
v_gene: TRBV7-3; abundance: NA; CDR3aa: CASSLTGTSGHANTGELFF
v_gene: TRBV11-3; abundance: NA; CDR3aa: CASSSAGSGGLAQDTQYF
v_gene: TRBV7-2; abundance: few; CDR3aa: CASSLAQSGGAETQYF
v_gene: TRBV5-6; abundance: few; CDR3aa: CASSLSNEQFF